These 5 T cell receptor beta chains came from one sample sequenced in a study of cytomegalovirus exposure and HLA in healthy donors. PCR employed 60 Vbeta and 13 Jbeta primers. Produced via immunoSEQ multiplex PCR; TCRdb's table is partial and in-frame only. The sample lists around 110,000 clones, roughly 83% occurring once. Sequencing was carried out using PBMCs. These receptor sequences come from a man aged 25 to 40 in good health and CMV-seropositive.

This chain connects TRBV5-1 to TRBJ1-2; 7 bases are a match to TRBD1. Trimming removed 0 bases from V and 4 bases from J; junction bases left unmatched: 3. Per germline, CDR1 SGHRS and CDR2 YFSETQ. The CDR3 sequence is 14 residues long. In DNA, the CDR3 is TGCGCCAGCAGCTTGGAGGGGGCGGGCTATGGCTACACCTTC. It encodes CASSLEGAGYGYTF.

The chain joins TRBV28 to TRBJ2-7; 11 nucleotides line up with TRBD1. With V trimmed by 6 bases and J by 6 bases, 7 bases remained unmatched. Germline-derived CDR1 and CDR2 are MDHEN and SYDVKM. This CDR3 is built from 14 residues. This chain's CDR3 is CASRPPGTGGEQYF. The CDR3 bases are TGTGCCAGCAGGCCCCCCGGGACAGGGGGCGAGCAGTACTTC.

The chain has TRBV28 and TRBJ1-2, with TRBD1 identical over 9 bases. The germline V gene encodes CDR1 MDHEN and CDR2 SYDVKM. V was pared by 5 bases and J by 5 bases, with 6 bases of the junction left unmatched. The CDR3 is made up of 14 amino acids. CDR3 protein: CASSATTGGYGYTF. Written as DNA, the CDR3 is TGTGCCAGCAGTGCCACGACAGGGGGATATGGCTACACCTTC.

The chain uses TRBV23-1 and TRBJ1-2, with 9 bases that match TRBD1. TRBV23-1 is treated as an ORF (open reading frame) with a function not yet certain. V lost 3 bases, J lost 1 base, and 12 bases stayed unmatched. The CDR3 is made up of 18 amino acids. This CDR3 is CASSHPSPGQGGNYGYTF. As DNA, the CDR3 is TGCGCCAGCAGTCATCCTAGTCCGGGACAGGGTGGTAACTATGGCTACACCTTC.

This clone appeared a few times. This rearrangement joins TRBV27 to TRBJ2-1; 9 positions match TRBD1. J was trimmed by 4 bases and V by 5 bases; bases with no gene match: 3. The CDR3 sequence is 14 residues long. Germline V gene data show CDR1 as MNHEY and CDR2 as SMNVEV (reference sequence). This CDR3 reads CASSRDRVYNEQFF. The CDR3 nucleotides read TGTGCCAGCAGTCGGGACAGGGTTTACAATGAGCAGTTCTTC.